The 32 T cell receptor beta chains below were found in one sample sequenced in a study of early T cells in non-severe SARS-CoV-2 infection. TCRdb ran MiXCR on the 5' RACE reads and lists one entry per CDR3 protein. The sample gives about 110,000 distinct CDR3 sequences, roughly 13% of which show up once; approximately 4% is in the top ten. The source was whole blood, collected at baseline. Every receptor here comes from an adult who was a healthcare worker with PCR-confirmed SARS-CoV-2 infection or an uninfected control (not recorded which).

The rearrangement links TRBV13 to TRBJ1-2; tentatively, D is TRBD1 (6 bases). The V gene's germline CDR1 is PRHDT and CDR2 FYEKMQ (reference sequence). The germline V and J ends were trimmed by 1 base and 6 bases, with 15 bases remaining between them. There are 15 residues in the CDR3. The CDR3 here is CASSLVPGEMNGYTF. As DNA, the CDR3 is TGTGCCAGCAGCTTAGTCCCAGGGGAGATGAATGGCTACACCTTC.

The chain has TRBV28 and TRBJ1-6; D is undetermined. Germline-derived CDR1 and CDR2 are MDHEN and SYDVKM. V was clipped by 6 bases and J by 10 bases, with 16 bases between them. This CDR3 is built from 14 residues. The CDR3 reads CASSPGGLKSPLHF. CDR3 coding DNA: TGTGCCAGCAGCCCTGGAGGTTTGAAATCACCCCTCCACTTT.

This clonotype came up many times. This chain joins TRBV7-9 and TRBJ2-7; TRBD2 matches 7 bases. The junction had 10 bases not matched to a gene; V was cut back by 0 bases and J by 2 bases. Germline V gene data show CDR1 as SEHNR and CDR2 as FQNEAQ (reference sequence). The CDR3 has 17 residues. CDR3 nucleotides: TGTGCCAGCAGCTTAGCCCAGCGGGGAATAGGGGCCTACGAGCAGTACTTC. Amino acid sequence: CASSLAQRGIGAYEQYF.

As regards this clonotype: A junction boundary mismatches the germline segment, possibly from a read error. The chain carries TRBV6-1 and TRBJ2-1, with TRBD1 matching over 7 bases. This CDR3 has 15 residues. Looked up from germline, CDR1 is MNHNS and CDR2 is SASEGT. CDR3 loop: CTSSESAGGYNEQFF. The CDR3 coding sequence is TGTACCAGCAGTGAATCGGCAGGGGGCTACAATGAGCAGTTCTTC.

V usage is TRBV3-1 and J usage is TRBJ1-2, with D possibly being TRBD1 (5 bases). The germline gives CDR1 LGHDT, CDR2 YNNKEL (reference sequence). The CDR3 is 15 amino acids. Trimming stripped 1 base from V and 6 bases from J, with 15 bases between. The CDR3 DNA sequence: TGTGCCAGCAGCCAAGCGGCGGGACGGTCAGATGGCTACACCTTC. Its translation: CASSQAAGRSDGYTF.

This clonotype turned up a few times. The V gene is TRBV10-3, the J gene TRBJ2-7; D unclear. CDR3 length equals 15 residues. Germline-derived CDR1 and CDR2 are ENHRY and SYGVKD. Trimming took off 3 bases at V and 0 bases at J, with 12 bases between the two ends. The CDR3 bases are TGTGCCATCAGTGAAGGAGCCTTAAGCTCCTACGAGCAGTACTTC. Protein: CAISEGALSSYEQYF.

This clonotype was detected a few times. The CDR3: CASSLLTGGVHEQYF. DNA of the CDR3: TGTGCCAGCAGCTTACTGACAGGGGGGGTGCACGAGCAGTACTTC. The gene calls are TRBV11-2 and TRBJ2-7; 9 bases line up with TRBD1. Germline lookup yields CDR1 SGHAT and CDR2 FQNNGV. This CDR3 is built from 15 residues. J gave up 5 bases and V 2 bases, and 7 bases lay outside the gene matches.

This clonotype was recorded a few times. This chain's CDR3 is CASSLLGGNSPLHF. Written as DNA, the CDR3 is TGTGCCAGCAGTTTATTAGGGGGTAATTCACCCCTCCACTTT. The V call is TRBV12-3 or TRBV12-4, the J call TRBJ1-6; D perhaps matches TRBD1 (6 bases). The V end was cut by 2 bases, the J end by 6 bases, with 8 bases between. The CDR3 spans 14 residues.

The V gene is TRBV20-1, the J gene TRBJ1-1; D gene uncertain. This CDR3 is built from 12 residues. V shed 0 bases and J shed 7 bases, with 9 bases lying between them. The germline CDR1 and CDR2 sequences are DFQATT and SNEGSKA (reference sequence). The CDR3 loop is CSARDHDVEAFF. Here the CDR3 DNA reads TGCAGTGCTAGAGACCACGACGTTGAAGCTTTCTTT.

This clonotype was counted at least ten times. This chain uses TRBV5-1 with TRBJ1-2; D may be TRBD1 (6 bases). V lost 4 bases to trimming and J lost 2 bases, with 15 bases between them. The CDR3 extends over 15 amino acids. In germline, CDR1 is SGHRS, CDR2 YFSETQ. CDR3 amino acids: CASSKGRQGNYGYTF. CDR3 bases: TGCGCCAGCAGCAAGGGACGCCAGGGGAACTATGGCTACACCTTC. The full variable domain, with the rest looked up from reference TRBV5-1 and TRBJ1-2, is KAGVTQTPRYLIKTRGQQVTLSCSPISGHRSVSWYQQTPGQGLQFLFEYFSETQRNKGNFPGRFSGRQFSNSRSEMNVSTLELGDSALYLCASSKGRQGNYGYTFGSGTRLTVV.

This clonotype was seen repeatedly, ten times or more. The chain couples TRBV4-2 to TRBJ1-1; no reliable D call. The CDR3 has 15 residues. Germline V CDR1 and CDR2: LGHNA, YNFKEQ. The V gene lost 5 bases and the J gene lost 3 bases, with 16 bases spanning the gap. CDR3 sequence (DNA): TGTGCCAGCAGCGCATTACAGCGAAGGGACACTGAAGCTTTCTTT. Its protein is CASSALQRRDTEAFF.

The V call is TRBV12-3 or TRBV12-4, the J call TRBJ1-1, with unresolved D. Trimming shortened V by 1 base and J by 11 bases, and 14 bases separated the two germline ends. The CDR3 runs 13 residues. CDR3 amino acids: CASSLEWRTGAFF. Written as DNA, the CDR3 is TGTGCCAGCAGTTTAGAGTGGAGGACGGGGGCTTTCTTT.

This clonotype was counted only a few times. The rearrangement joins TRBV6-5 to TRBJ1-4; no reliable D call. The CDR3 consists of 14 residues. With 2 bases removed from V and 3 bases from J, the gap between germline ends came to 7 bases. Germline-derived CDR1 and CDR2 are MNHEY and SVGAGI. The CDR3 DNA sequence: TGTGCCAGCAGTTACGGAGGGCCTAATGAAAAACTGTTTTTT. This encodes CASSYGGPNEKLFF.

The chain has TRBV25-1 and TRBJ2-5; D could derive from TRBD1 or TRBD2 (5 bases each). CDR3 length: 13 amino acids. Looked up from germline, CDR1 is MGHDK and CDR2 is SYGVNS. Between the trimmed V and J ends, which lost 1 base and 5 bases, there was a span of 8 bases. Written as DNA, the CDR3 is TGTGCCAGCAGTGAATCGGGGCGGGAGACCCAGTACTTC. It yields the protein CASSESGRETQYF.

CDR3 sequence reads: CASSVDFGLAGNTGELFF. Written as DNA, the CDR3 is TGTGCCAGCAGCGTAGACTTCGGACTAGCGGGAAACACCGGGGAGCTGTTTTTT. This rearrangement joins TRBV9 to TRBJ2-2, with TRBD2 matching over 12 bases. CDR1 is SGDLS and CDR2 is YYNGEE in the germline V gene. V was clipped by 0 bases and J by 2 bases; unmatched bases: 5. CDR3 length: 18 residues.

The chain links TRBV20-1 to TRBJ2-1, with a weak D call TRBD1 (6 bases). Looked up from germline, CDR1 is DFQATT and CDR2 is SNEGSKA (reference sequence). This CDR3 spans 15 amino acids. Trimming took off 2 bases at V and 6 bases at J, with 17 bases between the two ends. The chain's CDR3 is CSARRTDLNRNEQFF. CDR3 bases: TGCAGTGCTAGACGGACAGACCTTAATCGCAATGAGCAGTTCTTC.

This clonotype was counted only a few times. The chain joins TRBV20-1 to TRBJ1-5; D gene ambiguous. The CDR3 spans 13 residues. The germline gives CDR1 DFQATT, CDR2 SNEGSKA (reference sequence). Trimming took off 1 base at V and 0 bases at J, with 4 bases between the two ends. As DNA, the CDR3 is TGCAGTGCTAGAGGGGATAGCAATCAGCCCCAGCATTTT. Amino acids: CSARGDSNQPQHF.

The genes are TRBV6-5 and TRBJ2-3, with no clear D. The CDR3 spans 14 residues. The germline V and J ends were trimmed by 4 bases and 6 bases, with 14 bases remaining between them. Germline V gives CDR1 MNHEY, CDR2 SVGAGI. The CDR3 region has the DNA TGTGCCAGCAGTTCTACCCTCAATGGGGATACGCAGTATTTT. As protein: CASSSTLNGDTQYF.

This clonotype was found many times. The chain recombines TRBV5-1 with TRBJ2-5, with 9 bases identical to TRBD1. Germline V gene lookup returns CDR1 SGHRS and CDR2 YFSETQ. The CDR3 is made up of 14 amino acids. V shed 4 bases, J shed 4 bases, and the junction held 5 bases outside the gene matches. The CDR3 DNA is TGCGCCAGCAGCACTGGACAGGGGAGAGAGACCCAGTACTTC. Protein product: CASSTGQGRETQYF.

In this sample, this clonotype turned up many times. This chain links TRBV21-1 with TRBJ2-3; TRBD2, the table's D call, was not compared with the DNA. TRBV21-1 is given as a pseudogene. CDR3 length: 15 residues. CDR3 bases: TGTGCCGCCAGCAAACTAGCGGGAGCGGCAGATACGCAGTATTTT. It translates to CAASKLAGAADTQYF.

CDR3 protein: CASSLARGGSRNTEAFF. The CDR3 DNA follows: TGTGCCAGCAGCTTAGCGCGAGGGGGGTCGCGTAACACTGAAGCTTTCTTT. The gene calls are TRBV7-2 and TRBJ1-1; TRBD1 is a possible D gene (6 bases). Per germline, CDR1 SGHTA and CDR2 FQGNSA. Deletions cut 0 bases from V and 2 bases from J, with 16 bases between. This CDR3 has 17 amino acids. Complete variable domain (other parts from reference TRBV7-2 and TRBJ1-1): GAGVSQSPSNKVTEKGKDVELRCDPISGHTALYWYRQSLGQGLEFLIYFQGNSAPDKSGLPSDRFSAERTGGSVSTLTIQRTQQEDSAVYLCASSLARGGSRNTEAFFGQGTRLTVV.

This clonotype was observed a few times. This sequence joins TRBV29-1 and TRBJ2-5, with 7 positions matching TRBD2. CDR3 length equals 12 residues. The V and J ends lost 7 bases and 4 bases, in that order; junction bases with no gene match: 6. The germline gives CDR1 SQVTM, CDR2 ANQGSEA. Written as DNA, the CDR3 is TGCAGCGGGACTAGAGGTACAGAGACCCAGTACTTC. This gives the protein CSGTRGTETQYF.

In this sample, this clonotype turned up a few times. J is TRBJ2-7 and V is TRBV20-1; maybe TRBD2 (5 bases). CDR3 length equals 16 residues. V lost 0 bases and J lost 2, with 17 bases in between. Germline loops: CDR1 DFQATT, CDR2 SNEGSKA (reference sequence). The CDR3 protein is CSARDSKLADAYEQYF. The CDR3 nucleotides read TGCAGTGCTAGAGATTCGAAGCTAGCTGACGCCTACGAGCAGTACTTC.

This clonotype showed up many times. The gene calls are TRBV19 and TRBJ2-1; D tentatively fits TRBD1 or TRBD2 (6 bases each). Germline V lookup: CDR1 LNHDA, CDR2 SQIVND (reference sequence). The CDR3 runs to 15 residues. V shed 5 bases and J shed 1 base, with 12 bases lying between them. The CDR3 nucleotides read TGTGCCAGTAGTGGGGGGCAATGGTCCTACAATGAGCAGTTCTTC. It yields the protein CASSGGQWSYNEQFF.

Only a few counts were recorded for this clonotype. This chain uses TRBV25-1 with TRBJ1-4; no clear D. The CDR3 has 13 amino acids. Trimming left V 4 bases short and J 10 bases short, with 13 bases between. Looked up from germline, CDR1 is MGHDK and CDR2 is SYGVNS. The CDR3 is CASSARGEGKLFF. DNA for the CDR3: TGTGCCAGCAGTGCCCGAGGAGAAGGAAAACTGTTTTTT.

The chain has TRBV18 and TRBJ2-7; D is possibly TRBD2 (7 bases). Trimming cost V 0 bases and J 0 bases, with 9 bases left between them. Germline loops: CDR1 KGHSH, CDR2 LQKENI. The CDR3 runs to 15 residues. CDR3 coding DNA: TGTGCCAGCTCACCACCTGGGGGGGCCTCCTACGAGCAGTACTTC. This translates into CASSPPGGASYEQYF.

This clonotype was observed a handful of times. J is TRBJ2-5 and V is TRBV9; tentative D call: TRBD1 (5 bases). The CDR3 has 16 amino acids. V was cut by 3 bases and J by 1 base, with 16 bases left in between. Germline assignment: CDR1 SGDLS and CDR2 YYNGEE. DNA for the CDR3: TGTGCCAGCAGCGCCCACGGAGACAGAACCCAAGAGACCCAGTACTTC. Encoded protein: CASSAHGDRTQETQYF.

In this sample, this clonotype turned up a few times. The V gene is TRBV7-9, the J gene TRBJ1-4; D remains unclear. CDR3 length equals 13 residues. CDR1 and CDR2 (germline): SEHNR, FQNEAQ (reference sequence). V dropped 5 bases and J dropped 7 bases, with 11 bases sitting between them. The CDR3 bases are TGTGCCAGCAGCAGATCGTCGGGTGAAAAACTGTTTTTT. As protein: CASSRSSGEKLFF.

The V gene is TRBV6-1, the J gene TRBJ1-6, with 7 bases lining up with TRBD1. After removal of 4 bases from V and 7 bases from J, the junction contained 7 bases not matched to a gene. The CDR3 covers 15 residues. From germline, CDR1 is MNHNS and CDR2 SASEGT. CDR3 residues: CASSVITGDNSPLHF. CDR3 coding DNA: TGTGCCAGCAGTGTTATAACAGGGGACAATTCACCCCTCCACTTT.

V usage is TRBV20-1 and J usage is TRBJ2-1; 7 bases align to TRBD1. V dropped 2 bases and J dropped 9; count of bases not matched to a gene: 10. The germline CDR1 and CDR2 sequences are DFQATT and SNEGSKA (reference sequence). The CDR3 is made up of 14 amino acids. The CDR3 nucleotides are TGCAGTGCTAGAAGAACAGGGGCCTATTGTGAGCAGTTCTTC. As protein: CSARRTGAYCEQFF.

The rearrangement links TRBV6-5 to TRBJ2-2; D is ambiguous. The CDR3 is 13 amino acids. Germline V lookup: CDR1 MNHEY, CDR2 SVGAGI. The V end lost 4 bases, the J end lost 5 bases, and 8 bases lay between the germline ends. In nucleotides, the CDR3 is TGTGCCAGCAGTTGGGGTCCTACCGGGGAGCTGTTTTTT. It yields the protein CASSWGPTGELFF.

Ten or more counts support this clonotype. The V and J genes are TRBV9 and TRBJ2-7; D is perhaps TRBD1 or TRBD2 (5 bases each). Trimming pared 4 bases from V and 7 bases from J, leaving 12 bases between. Germline V gene sequence: CDR1 SGDLS, CDR2 YYNGEE. The CDR3 is 12 amino acids. CDR3 DNA: TGTGCCAGCAGCACCCGGGACCAAGAGCAGTACTTC. Protein sequence: CASSTRDQEQYF. Combining the CDR3 with reference TRBV9 and TRBJ2-7 gives the whole variable domain DSGVTQTPKHLITATGQRVTLRCSPRSGDLSVYWYQQSLDQGLQFLIQYYNGEERAKGNILERFSAQQFPDLHSELNLSSLELGDSALYFCASSTRDQEQYFGPGTRLTVT.